This T cell receptor (beta chain) was sequenced for a study of T cells after yellow fever vaccination. TCR cDNA, made by 5'RACE template switching, carried an added universal primer site and UMIs. TCRdb independently ran MiXCR on the 5' RACE reads; one entry per CDR3 protein. Of 300,000 to 350,000 distinct CDR3 sequences listed, approximately 4.3% are singletons. Study outcomes and limitations: A small share of clonotypes appeared in both CD4 and CD8 compartments. Subsequent booster samples again held most clones from primary vaccination (roughly 96% CD4, about 85% CD8).

CDR3 length: 16 residues. Trimming cost V 0 bases and J 2 bases, with 8 bases left between them. Germline values: CDR1 LGHNA, CDR2 YNFKEQ. This clonotype was seen a handful of times. Its antigen is not known. This rearrangement joins TRBV4-2 to TRBJ2-6; no clear D gene. The source material was PBMCs, sampled 15 days after the yellow fever booster vaccination. The source is a man between 18 and 29 years old who received the YFV17D yellow fever vaccine. This CDR3 reads CASSQDGVAGANVLTF. CDR3 bases: TGTGCCAGCAGCCAAGATGGGGTTGCTGGGGCCAACGTCCTGACTTTC.